Listed below are T cell receptor beta chains from one sample, sequenced in a study of OX40 agonist ivuxolimab in advanced cancers. Profiling relied on immunoSEQ multiplex PCR, and the TCRdb table lists in-frame clones only, not all of them. This sample has 7,000 to 9,500 clones, with roughly 84% found just once. The sample consisted of CD4+ or CD8+ T cells sorted from blood, taken in a trial of the OX40 agonist ivuxolimab. The receptors were gathered from an adult with an advanced solid tumor such as melanoma, head and neck, liver or kidney cancer. The CDR3 runs from the conserved cysteine through the conserved F or W.

14	TRBV9	TRBJ2-2	CASSVQYRNGELFF
16	TRBV9	TRBJ2-1	CASSVGVAVSYNEQFF
14	TRBV28	TRBJ1-5	CASRDRVTNQPQHF
14	TRBV29-1	TRBJ2-1	CSVEDQPSDNEQFF
12	TRBV28	TRBJ2-2	CASSPNTRELFF
17	TRBV27	TRBJ1-5	CASSPWGQINSNQPQHF
13	TRBV7-6	TRBJ1-5	CASSTGANQPQHF
15	TRBV6-6	TRBJ2-5	CASSYGGGTQETQYF
13	TRBV18	TRBJ2-7	CASSQDSSYEQYF
13	TRBV7-9	TRBJ2-5	CASRNEGGETQYF
12	TRBV27	TRBJ2-5	CASSYGGETQYF
15	TRBV5-1	TRBJ2-5	CASSLADAYQETQYF
12	TRBV2	TRBJ2-7	CASNRRYGEQYF
15	TRBV27	TRBJ2-7	CASSLSTGYPYEQYF
14	TRBV29-1	TRBJ2-3	CSVGSMGATDTQYF
13	TRBV6-5	TRBJ1-5	CASSDRVFQPQHF
15	TRBV7-9	TRBJ2-7	CASSAPGQGAYEQYF
13	TRBV4-1	TRBJ2-7	CASSQFLAYEQYF
13	TRBV5-5	TRBJ1-1	CASTAGAWTEAFF
13	TRBV28	TRBJ2-7	CASSLQVSYEQYF
16	TRBV15	TRBJ2-1	CATSRDRDSSYNEQFF
13	TRBV7-9	TRBJ2-7	CASRDQGSYEQYF
15	TRBV28	TRBJ2-5	CASRPPGGRVETQYF
13	TRBV2	TRBJ2-1	CAMAGESYNEQFF
12	TRBV27	TRBJ2-7	CASSLQGLEQYF
13	TRBV6-5	TRBJ2-1	CASTPAGTNEQFF
17	TRBV6-1	TRBJ2-1	CASSAFDTSGVKDEQFF
15	TRBV6-1	TRBJ1-5	CASYYGPAGHQPQHF
15	TRBV5-4	TRBJ2-1	CASSLVAGPNNEQFF
15	TRBV27	TRBJ1-1	CASSLEGTGATEAFF
13	TRBV11-2	TRBJ1-5	CASSLAVGQPQHF
13	TRBV7-3	TRBJ2-1	CASGVALGNEQFF
13	TRBV7-9	TRBJ1-1	CASSSPRDSEAFF
17	TRBV5-1	TRBJ2-1	CASSLSSGRMGYNEQFF
16	TRBV7-3	TRBJ2-3	CASSPHRKPGSDTQYF
14	TRBV6-5	TRBJ1-2	CASSYSGQGIGYTF
14	TRBV30	TRBJ1-4	CAWSVVSQNEKLFF
13	TRBV30	TRBJ2-3	CAWSLWSTDTQYF
17	TRBV30	TRBJ2-4	CAWSGLPSRSGAGIQYF
13	TRBV27	TRBJ2-1	CASRTGTVNEQFF
15	TRBV28	TRBJ2-1	CASRREQGAHNEQFF
11	TRBV28	TRBJ1-6	CASGLEQPLHF
14	TRBV27	TRBJ2-3	CASSLGGRTDTQYF
13	TRBV7-9	TRBJ2-7	CASSLSVDYEQYF
11	TRBV29-1	TRBJ1-1	CSVRVNTEAFF
11	TRBV18	TRBJ2-7	CASSPAYEQYF
17	TRBV7-9	TRBJ2-1	CASSPHGGQVSYNEQFF
12	TRBV27	TRBJ1-2	CASSLTKGGYTF